Listed below are T cell receptor beta chains from one sample, sequenced in a study of T cells after posttransplantation cyclophosphamide. Repertoires were generated with immunoSEQ multiplex PCR, while TCRdb's copy carries only in-frame clones and drops some. The specimen gives tens of thousands of clones without singletons; the ten biggest hold about 6.2%. Sample: PBMCs. These receptors originate from a man aged 25 to 40 in good health and a related stem cell transplant donor. The CDR3 runs from the conserved cysteine through the conserved F or W. The D gene is left open where the match is weak. Only some rows state a clone size, as once, few, many or a class for expanded clones.

clone size: few; D gene: TRBD1; J gene: TRBJ1-5; V gene: TRBV6-2/TRBV6-3; CDR3 DNA: TGTGCCAGCAGTTACGGGTCAACAGGGGTCAATCAGCCCCAGCATTTT; CDR3 protein: CASSYGSTGVNQPQHF
clone size: many; D gene: TRBD1; J gene: TRBJ1-1; V gene: TRBV7-9; CDR3 DNA: TGTGCCAGCAGCCCGACAGGGGGGGCTGAAGCTTTCTTT; CDR3 protein: CASSPTGGAEAFF
clone size: many; D gene: .; J gene: TRBJ1-3; V gene: TRBV11-2; CDR3 DNA: TGTGCCAGCAGCTTAGTAGGGGAGTTACTCTCTGGAAACACCATATATTTT; CDR3 protein: CASSLVGELLSGNTIYF
clone size: many; D gene: .; J gene: TRBJ1-1; V gene: TRBV11-2; CDR3 DNA: TGTGCCAGCAGCTTTTCAGAGAACACTGAAGCTTTCTTT; CDR3 protein: CASSFSENTEAFF
clone size: few; D gene: .; J gene: TRBJ2-1; V gene: TRBV7-3; CDR3 DNA: TGTGCCAGCAGCTTAGGACTCTACAATGAGCAGTTCTTC; CDR3 protein: CASSLGLYNEQFF
clone size: many; D gene: .; J gene: TRBJ1-2; V gene: TRBV6-6; CDR3 DNA: TGTGCCAGCAGTTACGGGGCAGGGGAGGGCTACACCTTC; CDR3 protein: CASSYGAGEGYTF
clone size: .; D gene: TRBD2; J gene: TRBJ2-5; V gene: TRBV9; CDR3 DNA: TGTGCCAGCAGCGTTGGGGCTAGCGGGGGTTCTGGGCAAGAGACCCAGTACTTC; CDR3 protein: CASSVGASGGSGQETQYF
clone size: many; D gene: TRBD1; J gene: TRBJ2-4; V gene: TRBV19; CDR3 DNA: TGTGCCAGTAGTATCGCAGGGGGCCCCAAAAACATTCAGTACTTC; CDR3 protein: CASSIAGGPKNIQYF
clone size: many; D gene: .; J gene: TRBJ1-5; V gene: TRBV18; CDR3 DNA: TGTGCCAGCTCACCCCGGGGGGGTTCGGAGCCCCAGCATTTT; CDR3 protein: CASSPRGGSEPQHF
clone size: many; D gene: .; J gene: TRBJ2-6; V gene: TRBV4-2; CDR3 DNA: TGTGCCAGCAGCCAAGATCAGACCAGGGAAGCTGGGGCCAACGTCCTGACTTTC; CDR3 protein: CASSQDQTREAGANVLTF
clone size: many; D gene: TRBD2; J gene: TRBJ2-1; V gene: TRBV5-4; CDR3 DNA: TGTGCCAGCAGCCCTTTCTTGGCTAGCGGCTACAATGAGCAGTTCTTC; CDR3 protein: CASSPFLASGYNEQFF
clone size: many; D gene: TRBD1; J gene: TRBJ2-1; V gene: TRBV6-6; CDR3 DNA: TGTGCCAGCAGTTACTTCAGGCGGGACAGGGATGAGCAGTTCTTC; CDR3 protein: CASSYFRRDRDEQFF
clone size: .; D gene: .; J gene: TRBJ1-2; V gene: TRBV9; CDR3 DNA: TGTGCCAGCAGCCCCAGGAGTGAACTCTATGGCTACACCTTC; CDR3 protein: CASSPRSELYGYTF
clone size: .; D gene: TRBD1; J gene: TRBJ1-2; V gene: TRBV9; CDR3 DNA: TGTGCCAGCAGCCCGGGACAGGGGCTAAACTATGGCTACACCTTC; CDR3 protein: CASSPGQGLNYGYTF
clone size: few; D gene: TRBD1; J gene: TRBJ1-1; V gene: TRBV11-2; CDR3 DNA: TGTGCCAGCAGCCCCCGGGACAGGGGGCTGGAGGTGGACACTGAAGCTTTCTTT; CDR3 protein: CASSPRDRGLEVDTEAFF
clone size: many; D gene: .; J gene: TRBJ2-7; V gene: TRBV18; CDR3 DNA: TGTGCCAGCTCACCAGAGGCGGTCCGCTCCTACGAGCAGTACTTC; CDR3 protein: CASSPEAVRSYEQYF
clone size: few; D gene: TRBD2; J gene: TRBJ2-5; V gene: TRBV4-2; CDR3 DNA: TGTGCCAGCAGCCAAGTGGTAGCGGGGAGAGAGACCCAGTACTTC; CDR3 protein: CASSQVVAGRETQYF
clone size: many; D gene: .; J gene: TRBJ1-1; V gene: TRBV12-5; CDR3 DNA: TGTGCTAGTGGTTCCCGCGGGGGCGGTTCGAACACTGAAGCTTTCTTT; CDR3 protein: CASGSRGGGSNTEAFF
clone size: many; D gene: TRBD1; J gene: TRBJ2-7; V gene: TRBV12-3/TRBV12-4; CDR3 DNA: TGTGCCAGCAGTCTTACAGGGGCCTACGAGCAGTACTTC; CDR3 protein: CASSLTGAYEQYF
clone size: .; D gene: .; J gene: TRBJ1-2; V gene: TRBV25-1; CDR3 DNA: TGTGCCAGCAGCATGACGTCCAGGGTCTCTGGCTACACCTTC; CDR3 protein: CASSMTSRVSGYTF
clone size: many; D gene: .; J gene: TRBJ2-3; V gene: TRBV27; CDR3 DNA: TGTGCCAGCAAGCCTCTCGGGGGAGCAGATACGCAGTATTTT; CDR3 protein: CASKPLGGADTQYF
clone size: many; D gene: .; J gene: TRBJ2-7; V gene: TRBV5-1; CDR3 DNA: TGCGCCAGCAGCCCCGCCGGGACATCGACCTACGAGCAGTACTTC; CDR3 protein: CASSPAGTSTYEQYF
clone size: many; D gene: TRBD1; J gene: TRBJ1-1; V gene: TRBV11-2; CDR3 DNA: TGTGCCAGCAGCCCCGGGACAGGCTTAGCTTTCTTT; CDR3 protein: CASSPGTGLAFF
clone size: few; D gene: .; J gene: TRBJ2-3; V gene: TRBV7-2; CDR3 DNA: TGTGCCAGCAGCTTGGCTCCCTGGGCCACAGATACGCAGTATTTT; CDR3 protein: CASSLAPWATDTQYF
clone size: few; D gene: TRBD1; J gene: TRBJ1-5; V gene: TRBV9; CDR3 DNA: TGTGCCAGCAGCGCAACAGGGGCTCCAAATCAGCCCCAGCATTTT; CDR3 protein: CASSATGAPNQPQHF
clone size: many; D gene: TRBD1; J gene: TRBJ2-3; V gene: TRBV18; CDR3 DNA: TGTGCCAGCTCACCGGCAGGGGGACCGGATACGCAGTATTTT; CDR3 protein: CASSPAGGPDTQYF
clone size: few; D gene: .; J gene: TRBJ2-5; V gene: TRBV15; CDR3 DNA: TGTGCCACCAGCAGAGAGGCAGGGCAAGAGACCCAGTACTTC; CDR3 protein: CATSREAGQETQYF
clone size: many; D gene: TRBD2; J gene: TRBJ2-3; V gene: TRBV5-1; CDR3 DNA: TGCGCCAGCAGCTTTTACACAGCGGGGGGACCCACAGATACGCAGTATTTT; CDR3 protein: CASSFYTAGGPTDTQYF
clone size: few; D gene: .; J gene: TRBJ2-2; V gene: TRBV9; CDR3 DNA: TGTGCCAGCAGCGTAGGGCAGGGGATTACCGGGGAGCTGTTTTTT; CDR3 protein: CASSVGQGITGELFF
clone size: few; D gene: TRBD2; J gene: TRBJ2-3; V gene: TRBV7-2; CDR3 DNA: TGTGCCAGCAGCTTATCGGCGGGAGGCACAGATACGCAGTATTTT; CDR3 protein: CASSLSAGGTDTQYF
clone size: .; D gene: .; J gene: TRBJ2-7; V gene: TRBV15; CDR3 DNA: TGTGCCACCAGCAGAGAACGTAGGGGCCACTACGAGCAGTACTTC; CDR3 protein: CATSRERRGHYEQYF
clone size: .; D gene: TRBD1; J gene: TRBJ2-2; V gene: TRBV5-1; CDR3 DNA: TGCGCCAGCAGCTTCGGACAGGGGGCGAGGGCCGGGGAGCTGTTTTTT; CDR3 protein: CASSFGQGARAGELFF
clone size: .; D gene: TRBD2; J gene: TRBJ2-3; V gene: TRBV7-9; CDR3 DNA: TGTGCCAGCAGCCAATTCCGACTAGCGGGGGGACCGAACCGGCAGTATTTT; CDR3 protein: CASSQFRLAGGPNRQYF
clone size: many; D gene: .; J gene: TRBJ1-1; V gene: TRBV7-8; CDR3 DNA: TGTGCCAGCAGGAGGGCAGCTCATATGAACACTGAAGCTTTCTTT; CDR3 protein: CASRRAAHMNTEAFF
clone size: .; D gene: .; J gene: TRBJ2-2; V gene: TRBV12-3/TRBV12-4; CDR3 DNA: TGTGCCAGCAGTTTAGTGGGGGGGGCCGCCGGGGAGCTGTTTTTT; CDR3 protein: CASSLVGGAAGELFF
clone size: .; D gene: TRBD2; J gene: TRBJ2-5; V gene: TRBV11-3; CDR3 DNA: TGTGCCAGCAGCGCAGGGACTAGCGGGGAAAAAGAGACCCAGTACTTC; CDR3 protein: CASSAGTSGEKETQYF
clone size: few; D gene: TRBD2; J gene: TRBJ2-3; V gene: TRBV24-1; CDR3 DNA: TGTGCCACCAGTGACTCCCCACTAGCGGGGGCCACAGATACGCAGTATTTT; CDR3 protein: CATSDSPLAGATDTQYF
clone size: many; D gene: TRBD2; J gene: TRBJ2-1; V gene: TRBV12-3/TRBV12-4; CDR3 DNA: TGTGCCAGCAGTCCCCTAGCGGGGGGGTTGGTCTACAATGAGCAGTTCTTC; CDR3 protein: CASSPLAGGLVYNEQFF
clone size: many; D gene: TRBD2; J gene: TRBJ2-2; V gene: TRBV5-4; CDR3 DNA: TGTGCCAGCAGCTCCAGGACTAGTGGGACCGGGGAGCTGTTTTTT; CDR3 protein: CASSSRTSGTGELFF
clone size: many; D gene: TRBD1; J gene: TRBJ2-1; V gene: TRBV7-7; CDR3 DNA: TGTGCCAGCAGCTTGCTACAGGGGGCGGCCGGATACAATGAGCAGTTCTTC; CDR3 protein: CASSLLQGAAGYNEQFF
clone size: many; D gene: .; J gene: TRBJ2-5; V gene: TRBV4-1; CDR3 DNA: TGCGCCAGCAGCTACCAGGGAAGGGGCTCTCAAGAGACCCAGTACTTC; CDR3 protein: CASSYQGRGSQETQYF
clone size: many; D gene: TRBD2; J gene: TRBJ2-7; V gene: TRBV28; CDR3 DNA: TGTGCCAGCTGGGGGGGCTCCTACGAGCAGTACTTC; CDR3 protein: CASWGGSYEQYF
clone size: many; D gene: .; J gene: TRBJ2-6; V gene: TRBV2; CDR3 DNA: TGTGCCAGCAGGTCTCCAGGCTTCGCTGGGGCCAACGTCCTGACTTTC; CDR3 protein: CASRSPGFAGANVLTF
clone size: .; D gene: .; J gene: TRBJ2-5; V gene: TRBV11-2; CDR3 DNA: TGTGCCAGCAGCCCTCGAACTCCTGCTCGGGAGACCCAGTACTTC; CDR3 protein: CASSPRTPARETQYF
clone size: many; D gene: TRBD1; J gene: TRBJ1-4; V gene: TRBV6-1; CDR3 DNA: TGTGCCAGCAGTGGACAGGGGCGTCTTGAAAAACTGTTTTTT; CDR3 protein: CASSGQGRLEKLFF